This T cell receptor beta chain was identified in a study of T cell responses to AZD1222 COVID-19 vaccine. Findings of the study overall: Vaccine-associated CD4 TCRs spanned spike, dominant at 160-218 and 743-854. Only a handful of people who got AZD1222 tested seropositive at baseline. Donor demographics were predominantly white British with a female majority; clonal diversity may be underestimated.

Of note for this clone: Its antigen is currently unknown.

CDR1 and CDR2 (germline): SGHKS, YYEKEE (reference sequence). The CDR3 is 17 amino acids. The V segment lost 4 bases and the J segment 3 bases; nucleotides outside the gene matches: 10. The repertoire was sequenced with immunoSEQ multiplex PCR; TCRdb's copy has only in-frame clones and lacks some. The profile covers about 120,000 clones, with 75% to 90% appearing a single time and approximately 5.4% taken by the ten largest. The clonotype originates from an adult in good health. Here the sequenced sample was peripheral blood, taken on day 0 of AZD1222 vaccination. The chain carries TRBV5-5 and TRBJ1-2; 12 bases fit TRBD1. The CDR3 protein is CASSHGTGGDVYYGYTF. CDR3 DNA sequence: TGTGCCAGCAGCCACGGGACAGGGGGCGATGTCTACTATGGCTACACCTTC. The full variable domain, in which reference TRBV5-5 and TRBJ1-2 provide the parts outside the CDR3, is DAGVTQSPTHLIKTRGQQVTLRCSPISGHKSVSWYQQVLGQGPQFIFQYYEKEERGRGNFPDRFSARQFPNYSSELNVNALLLGDSALYLCASSHGTGGDVYYGYTFGSGTRLTVV.